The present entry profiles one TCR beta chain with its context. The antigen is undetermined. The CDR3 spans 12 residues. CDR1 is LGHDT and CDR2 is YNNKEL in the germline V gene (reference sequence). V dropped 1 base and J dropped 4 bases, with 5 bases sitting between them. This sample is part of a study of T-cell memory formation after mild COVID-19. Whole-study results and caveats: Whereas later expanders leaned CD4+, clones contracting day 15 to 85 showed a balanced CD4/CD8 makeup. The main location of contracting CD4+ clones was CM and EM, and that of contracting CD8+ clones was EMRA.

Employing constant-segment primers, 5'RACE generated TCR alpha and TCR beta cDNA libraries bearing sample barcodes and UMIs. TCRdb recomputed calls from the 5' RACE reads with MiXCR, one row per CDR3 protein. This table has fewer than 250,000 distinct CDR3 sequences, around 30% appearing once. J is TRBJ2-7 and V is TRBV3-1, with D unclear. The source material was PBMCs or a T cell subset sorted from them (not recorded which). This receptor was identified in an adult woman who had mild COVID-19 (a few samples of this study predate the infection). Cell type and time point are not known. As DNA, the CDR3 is TGTGCCAGCAGCCAAGTGGAGTACGAGCAGTACTTC. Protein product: CASSQVEYEQYF.